These T cell receptor beta chains were read from a single sample in a study of CD4+ T cells in melanoma. Sequenced by immunoSEQ multiplex PCR; TCRdb stores in-frame clones only, minus some. Of over 100,000 clones in the sample, approximately 90% were seen once. Input material: peripheral blood. The receptors were sampled from a human donor with melanoma. Both conserved end residues are part of each CDR3.

V	CDR3
TRBV7-2	CASSLGLMVSGYTF
TRBV19	CASSKWTGRGQPQHF
TRBV28	CASTTRPSIYEQYF
TRBV7-2	CASSSGTGIYEQYF
TRBV20-1	CSAGRPMGYTF
TRBV4-1	CASSQDHSTDTQYF
TRBV28	CASSSLRGGEQFF
TRBV19	CASSRDSVVHEQYF
TRBV6-6	CASRTSGSTDTQYF
TRBV4-3	CASSQSAQGTGNTIYF
TRBV11-2	CASSLVGQGAGANVLTF
TRBV28	CASTPGQGAPKTFYEQYF
TRBV18	CASSPRALLGAGANVLTF
TRBV19	CASSVQELAGGYNEQFF
TRBV2	CASTRGETQYF
TRBV6-5	CASSLLIYNSPLHF
TRBV15	CATSRGPAGGSNEQFF
TRBV9	CASSGGQRIPQFF
TRBV30	CAWSRDRGNQPQHF
TRBV10-3	CAISPHLAGGPDTGELFF
TRBV19	CGQPRAFGYEQYF
TRBV5-1	CASSLTSGTDTQYF
TRBV7-3	CASSLQPFTDTQYF
TRBV14	CASSLMGQAGELFF
TRBV28	CASSTAGPVGNQPQHF
TRBV19	CASSMMGSYSPLHF
TRBV4-1	CASSQVGTVAYEQYF
TRBV6-5	CASSYSANYGYTF
TRBV7-3	CASSPGQGSTDTQYF
TRBV7-9	CASSLVLGAKDEQYF
TRBV29-1	CSVNRGRGEQYF
TRBV5-6	CATSGDRAVNTEAFF
TRBV7-9	CASSLGGEGETQYF
TRBV7-6	CASSLDRGSYNEQFF
TRBV7-9	CASGTERARQFF
TRBV2	CASSEENIQYF
TRBV7-8	CASSRGVTGELFF
TRBV7-9	CASSLVPGLRSDYGYTF
TRBV11-1	CASSFDSYEQYF
TRBV5-4	CASSSGNTQYF
TRBV6-4	CASSCPTSGRSRYEQYF
TRBV7-6	CASSRTGSYEQYF
TRBV5-8	CASSLSGTSPFTDTQYF
TRBV6-1	CASRGTQAGANVLTF
TRBV13	CASSLARVSTDTQYF
TRBV15	CATSRASRAETQYF
TRBV4-3	CASSQDRGFGQPQHF
TRBV11-2	CASSLAGYNEQFF
TRBV2	CASSWGETGELFF
TRBV7-3	CASSSDPNSPLHF
TRBV7-2	CASSPKTGYADQPQHF
TRBV20-1	CSAGRTEAFF
TRBV11-1	CASSLTPNSPLHF